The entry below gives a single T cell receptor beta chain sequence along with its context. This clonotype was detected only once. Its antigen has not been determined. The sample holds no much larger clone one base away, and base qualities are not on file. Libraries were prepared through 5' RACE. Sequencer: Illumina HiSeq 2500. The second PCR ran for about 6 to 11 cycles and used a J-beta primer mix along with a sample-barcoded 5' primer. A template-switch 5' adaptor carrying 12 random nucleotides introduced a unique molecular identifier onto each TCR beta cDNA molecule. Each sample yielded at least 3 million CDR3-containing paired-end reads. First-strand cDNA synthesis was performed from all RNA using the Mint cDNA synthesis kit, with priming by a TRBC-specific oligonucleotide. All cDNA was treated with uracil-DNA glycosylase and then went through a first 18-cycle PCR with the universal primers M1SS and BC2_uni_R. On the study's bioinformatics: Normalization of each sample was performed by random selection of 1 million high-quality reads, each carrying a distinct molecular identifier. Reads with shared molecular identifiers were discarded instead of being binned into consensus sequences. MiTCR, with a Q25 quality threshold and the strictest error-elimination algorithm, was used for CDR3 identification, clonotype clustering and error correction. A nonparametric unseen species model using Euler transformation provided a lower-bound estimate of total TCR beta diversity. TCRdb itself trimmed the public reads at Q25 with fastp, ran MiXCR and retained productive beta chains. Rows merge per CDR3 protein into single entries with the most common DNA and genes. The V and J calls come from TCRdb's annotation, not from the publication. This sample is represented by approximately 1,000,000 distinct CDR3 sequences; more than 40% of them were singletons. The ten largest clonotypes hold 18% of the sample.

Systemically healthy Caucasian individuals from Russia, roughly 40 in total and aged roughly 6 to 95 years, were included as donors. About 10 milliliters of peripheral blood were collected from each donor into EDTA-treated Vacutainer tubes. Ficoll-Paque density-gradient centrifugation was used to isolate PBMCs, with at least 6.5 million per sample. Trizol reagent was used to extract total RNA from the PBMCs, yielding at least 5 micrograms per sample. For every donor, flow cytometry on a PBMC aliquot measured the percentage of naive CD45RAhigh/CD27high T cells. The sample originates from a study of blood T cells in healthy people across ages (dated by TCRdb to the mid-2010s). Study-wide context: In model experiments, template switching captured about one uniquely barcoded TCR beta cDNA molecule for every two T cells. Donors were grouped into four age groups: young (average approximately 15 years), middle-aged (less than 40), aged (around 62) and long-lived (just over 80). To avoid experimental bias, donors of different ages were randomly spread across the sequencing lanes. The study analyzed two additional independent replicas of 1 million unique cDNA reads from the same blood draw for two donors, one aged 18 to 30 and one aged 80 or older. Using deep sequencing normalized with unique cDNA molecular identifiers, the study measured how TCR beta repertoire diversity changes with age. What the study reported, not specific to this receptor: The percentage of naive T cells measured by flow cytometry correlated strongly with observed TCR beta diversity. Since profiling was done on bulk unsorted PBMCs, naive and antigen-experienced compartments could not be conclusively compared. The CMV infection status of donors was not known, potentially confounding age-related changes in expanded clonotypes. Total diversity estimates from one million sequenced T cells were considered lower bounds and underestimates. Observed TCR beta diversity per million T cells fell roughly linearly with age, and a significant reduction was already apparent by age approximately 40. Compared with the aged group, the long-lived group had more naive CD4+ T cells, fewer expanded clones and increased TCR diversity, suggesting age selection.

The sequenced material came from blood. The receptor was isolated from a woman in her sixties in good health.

The CDR3 region has the sequence CSANGRAPINEQFF. The bases read TGCAGTGCTAACGGACGAGCGCCCATCAATGAGCAGTTCTTC. The rearranged chain carries TRBV20-1 and TRBJ2-1, with the D gene not confidently named. V sheds 4 bases and J sheds 6 bases, leaving 16 bases between their ends. Reading the germline V gene (reference sequence) gives CDR1 DFQATT and CDR2 SNEGSKA. The CDR3 goes from the cysteine to the phenylalanine over 14 residues. The DNA shown is the 42-base CDR3, in frame from base 1.